These 7 T cell receptor beta chains share one sample of origin, sequenced in a study of shared T cell receptors in the human thymus. Here immunoSEQ multiplex PCR was the method, and the copy in TCRdb shows in-frame clones only, minus some. The data contain 600,000 or so clones, about 90% of them singletons. In addition, the sample was reused for a study of human thymus T cells.

The sequencing sample was made of thymocytes. These receptor sequences come from a boy less than two years old with a congenital heart defect.

This clone was detected a few times. The chain's CDR3 is CASSALTGRPTEAFF. In nucleotides, the CDR3 is TGTGCCAGCAGCGCGCTGACAGGGAGACCCACTGAAGCTTTCTTT. This chain joins TRBV9 and TRBJ1-1; 7 nucleotides match TRBD1. The junction had 9 bases not matched to a gene; V was cut back by 3 bases and J by 4 bases. This CDR3 comprises 15 residues. Germline V CDR1 and CDR2: SGDLS, YYNGEE.

The chain uses TRBV7-9 and TRBJ1-1; D is perhaps TRBD1 (6 bases). V lost 10 bases and J lost 1, with 16 bases in between. The germline gives CDR1 SEHNR, CDR2 FQNEAQ (reference sequence). The CDR3 totals 14 residues. The DNA for the CDR3 is TGTGCCACAGCCCCCGCGACAGGGAACACTGAAGCTTTCTTT. Protein: CATAPATGNTEAFF. The full variable domain, completed using reference TRBV7-9 and TRBJ1-1, is DTGVSQNPRHKITKRGQNVTFRCDPISEHNRLYWYRQTLGQGPEFLTYFQNEAQLEKSRLLSDRFSAERPKGSFSTLEIQRTEQGDSAMYLCATAPATGNTEAFFGQGTRLTVV.

This chain joins TRBV4-1 and TRBJ2-7; D is perhaps TRBD2 (6 bases). Per the germline V gene, CDR1 is MGHRA and CDR2 is YSYEKL. V dropped 2 bases and J dropped 6 bases, with 14 bases sitting between them. This CDR3 contains 14 residues. CDR3 amino acids: CASSQPLGGGEQYF. CDR3 nucleotide sequence: TGCGCCAGCAGCCAACCGTTGGGGGGTGGCGAGCAGTACTTC.

The rearrangement joins TRBV5-1 to TRBJ1-5, with a tentative D call TRBD1 (5 bases). The CDR3 runs 14 residues. The V end was cut by 3 bases, the J end by 1 base, with 8 bases between. CDR1 is SGHRS and CDR2 is YFSETQ in the germline V gene. In nucleotides, the CDR3 is TGCGCCAGCAGCTCGGGGGAAAGCAATCAGCCCCAGCATTTT. Its translation is CASSSGESNQPQHF. Based on the CDR3 plus reference TRBV5-1 and TRBJ1-5, the full variable domain is KAGVTQTPRYLIKTRGQQVTLSCSPISGHRSVSWYQQTPGQGLQFLFEYFSETQRNKGNFPGRFSGRQFSNSRSEMNVSTLELGDSALYLCASSSGESNQPQHFGDGTRLSIL.

The V call is TRBV14, the J call TRBJ2-3; 12 bases are a match to TRBD2. V gave up 1 base and J gave up 5 bases; unmatched junction bases: 10. Per germline, CDR1 SGHDN and CDR2 FVKESK. The length of the CDR3 is 18 residues. The CDR3 region is CASSQAFVTSGRLDTQYF. In nucleotides, the CDR3 is TGTGCCAGCAGCCAAGCTTTCGTGACTAGCGGGAGACTAGATACGCAGTATTTT.

The chain employs TRBV5-6 and TRBJ2-7, with 8 bases aligning to TRBD2. V was clipped by 4 bases and J by 0 bases; unmatched bases: 3. The germline gives CDR1 SGHDT, CDR2 YYEEEE. The CDR3 length is 14 residues. CDR3: CASSRGGSSYEQYF. CDR3 DNA sequence: TGTGCCAGCAGCCGGGGGGGGAGCTCCTACGAGCAGTACTTC.

With regard to this clone: Its ends do not fully match the called genes, so a read error is possible. Other nucleotide sequences from this sample produce the same CDR3. This chain joins TRBV4-3 and TRBJ1-6; D not certain. Germline values: CDR1 LGHNA, CDR2 YSLEER. The CDR3 is made up of 15 amino acids. The CDR3 is CASSQDRRDNSPLHF. The CDR3 region has the DNA TGCGCCAGCAGCCAAGATCGGCGGGATAATTCCCCCCTCCACTTT.